This entry is about one TCR beta chain. Its recognized antigen is unknown. The input lacks base qualities; no much larger clone sits a single base away. In the ophthalmopathy patients, disease was moderately to severely active, with a Clinical Activity Score of 3 or more, a NOSPECS grade of 4 or more, and a duration of less than 3 months. The study excluded patients with uncontrolled infections, other autoimmune diseases, pregnancy or lactation. Diagnoses were established on the basis of clinical symptoms, serum thyroxine and TRAb, thyroid ultrasound, and orbital computed tomography. Ficoll-Paque density gradient centrifugation was used to isolate PBMCs from around 10 ml of fresh peripheral blood. Trizol reagent was used to extract total RNA, and RNA quality was then checked on an Agilent 2100 Bioanalyzer. This entry belongs to a study of T cells in Graves' hyperthyroidism and ophthalmopathy (dated by TCRdb to between 2017 and 2020). Regarding the research as a whole: Peripheral blood was collected at initial diagnosis, before any treatment. The paper reports TCR Vbeta CDR3 sequencing of some 140 peripheral blood samples: 40 or so ophthalmopathy, under 85 hyperthyroidism and approximately 17 progressor patients. An independent validation cohort of under 20 hyperthyroidism patients and approximately 17 patients who later progressed to ophthalmopathy tested prospective prediction of ophthalmopathy. A discovery cohort of around 98 patients, roughly 43 with Graves' ophthalmopathy and about 58 with stable Graves' hyperthyroidism, was used to find distinguishing TCR V-J signatures. The 100 discovery patients were randomly split 7:3 into training and test sets. In addition, the study compared T-cell repertoires in thyroid tissue and in blood from 6 or 7 Graves' hyperthyroidism patients. Once sampling was done, hyperthyroidism patients were given methimazole at a starting dose of 30 mg daily, whereas ophthalmopathy patients were given high-dose intravenous methylprednisolone. What the research found in general, with its limitations: Sample size was not statistically predetermined, and blinding of investigators to group allocation was not performed. In cross-validation, a model built on a 13 V-J signature told ophthalmopathy apart from stable hyperthyroidism with under 90% sensitivity and roughly 81% specificity, and in testing the same model reached 80%/75%. In validation, the model predicted progression to ophthalmopathy with about 71% sensitivity and about 73% specificity, a median of approximately 6.5 months before onset. Most expanded thyroid clonotypes (frequency above 0.001) were also found in blood, which suggests that blood repertoires may mirror thyroid immune responses.

The CDR3 runs 15 amino acids, cysteine and phenylalanine included. This entry keeps only the CDR3 DNA: 45 bases, framed from base 1. As encoded in the germline V gene, CDR1 is SGHRS while CDR2 is YFSETQ. Trimming costs V 3 bases and J 2 bases, and their ends lie 9 bases apart. Amplification of TCR beta CDR3 regions was carried out from RNA transcripts. A first-round RT-PCR of the TCR CDR3 used the HTBI primer set with the Qiagen OneStep RT-PCR kit. Libraries were constructed in a second round of multiplex PCR, after which size selection and purification were performed. The libraries were sequenced on an Illumina HiSeq2000 using paired-end 100 bp reads. The source study handled its data this way. SOAPnuke was used to process the raw data, removing reads that contained adapters or uncalled bases, had a mean Phred below 15, or lacked an exact match to the constant primer or identifier. COPE v1.2.5 was used to merge high-quality paired reads, and clonotypes were defined as unique nucleotide sequences. MiTCR v1.1 was used to align clonotypes to the IMGT TRBV, TRBD and TRBJ reference segments. The analysis was restricted to V-J combinations with a frequency above 0.0001, which together covered roughly 99% of the repertoires. The TCS score was defined as the ratio of F50 (clonal expansion) to E x V (chaos), calculated using BLOSUM62-based TCRdist between CDR3 peptides within each V-J. Welch's t-statistics and random forest reduced roughly 500 V-J features to around 14, which were used in a naive Bayes classifier (R e1071). TCRdb ran its own pipeline on the public reads, namely fastp trimming at Q25 and MiXCR clone calling, and kept in-frame beta chains. Identical CDR3 protein sequences are pooled into one entry, listed with their most common genes and DNA. TCRdb, not the authors, supplied the V and J calls. This sample has around 690,000 distinct CDR3 sequences in its table, and under 25% of those were observed once. 34% of the sample rests with the top ten.

Sequenced material: blood. This sequence was found in a young man with Graves' ophthalmopathy. The V gene is TRBV5-1 and the J gene is TRBJ2-6; 5 matching bases give a weak D call of TRBD1. The CDR3 protein sequence reads: CASSYKQAGANVLTF. Read as DNA, the sequence is TGCGCCAGCAGCTACAAACAGGCTGGGGCCAACGTCCTGACTTTC.